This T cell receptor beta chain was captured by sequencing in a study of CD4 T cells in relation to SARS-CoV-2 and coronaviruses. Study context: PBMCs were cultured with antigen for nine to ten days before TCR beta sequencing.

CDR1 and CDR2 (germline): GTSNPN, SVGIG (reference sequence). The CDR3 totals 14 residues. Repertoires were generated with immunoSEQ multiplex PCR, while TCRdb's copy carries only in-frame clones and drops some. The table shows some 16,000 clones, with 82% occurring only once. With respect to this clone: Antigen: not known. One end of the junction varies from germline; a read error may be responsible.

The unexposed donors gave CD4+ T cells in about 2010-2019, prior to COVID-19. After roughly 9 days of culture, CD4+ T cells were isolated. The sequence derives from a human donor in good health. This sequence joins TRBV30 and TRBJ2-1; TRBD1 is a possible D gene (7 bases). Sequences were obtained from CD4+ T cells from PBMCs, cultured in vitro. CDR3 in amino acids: CAGRTGSSYNEQFF. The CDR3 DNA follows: TGTGCCGGGAGGACAGGTTCGTCCTACAATGAGCAGTTCTTC. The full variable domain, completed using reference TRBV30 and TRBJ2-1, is SQTIHQWPATLVQPVGSPLSLECTVEGTSNPNLYWYRQAAGRGLQLLFYSVGIGQISSEVPQNLSASRPQDRQFILSSKKLLLSDSGFYLCAGRTGSSYNEQFFGPGTRLTVL.